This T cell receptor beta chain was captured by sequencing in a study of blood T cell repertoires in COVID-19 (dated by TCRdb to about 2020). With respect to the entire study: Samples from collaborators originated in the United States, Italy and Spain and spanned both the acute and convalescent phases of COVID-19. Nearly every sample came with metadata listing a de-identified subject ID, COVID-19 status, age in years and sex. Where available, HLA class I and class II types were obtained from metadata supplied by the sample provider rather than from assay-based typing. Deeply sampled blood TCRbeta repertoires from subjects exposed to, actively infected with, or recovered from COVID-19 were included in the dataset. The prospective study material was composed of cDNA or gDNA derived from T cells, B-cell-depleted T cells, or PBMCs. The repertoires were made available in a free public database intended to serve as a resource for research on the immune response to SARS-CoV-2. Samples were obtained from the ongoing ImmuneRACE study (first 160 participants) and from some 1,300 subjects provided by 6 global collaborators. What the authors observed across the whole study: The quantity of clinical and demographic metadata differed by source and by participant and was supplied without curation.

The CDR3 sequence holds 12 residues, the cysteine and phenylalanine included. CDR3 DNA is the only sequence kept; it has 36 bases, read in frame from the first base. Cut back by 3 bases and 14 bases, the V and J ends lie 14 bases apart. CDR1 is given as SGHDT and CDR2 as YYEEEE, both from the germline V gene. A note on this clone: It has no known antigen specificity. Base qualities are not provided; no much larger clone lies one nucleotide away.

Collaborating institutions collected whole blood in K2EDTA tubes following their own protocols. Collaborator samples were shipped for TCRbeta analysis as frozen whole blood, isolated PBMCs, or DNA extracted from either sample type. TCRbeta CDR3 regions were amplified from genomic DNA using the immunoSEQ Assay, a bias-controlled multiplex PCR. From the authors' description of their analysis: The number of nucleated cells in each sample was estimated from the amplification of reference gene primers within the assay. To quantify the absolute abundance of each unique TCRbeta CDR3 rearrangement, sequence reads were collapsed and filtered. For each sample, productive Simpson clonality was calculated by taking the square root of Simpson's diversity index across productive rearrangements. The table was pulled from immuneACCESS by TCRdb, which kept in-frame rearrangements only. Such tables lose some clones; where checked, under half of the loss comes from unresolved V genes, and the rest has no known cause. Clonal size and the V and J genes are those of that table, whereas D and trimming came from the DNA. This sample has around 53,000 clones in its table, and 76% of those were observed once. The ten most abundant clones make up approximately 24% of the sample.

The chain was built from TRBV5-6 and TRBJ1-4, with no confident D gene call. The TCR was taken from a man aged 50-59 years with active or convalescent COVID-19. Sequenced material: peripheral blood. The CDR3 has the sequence CASSSNYRKLFF. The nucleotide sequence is TGTGCCAGCAGCTCAAACTATAGGAAGCTGTTTTTT.